This TCR beta chain was profiled in a study of cytomegalovirus exposure and HLA in healthy donors. CDR3 length: 16 residues. Germline loops: CDR1 SGHTS, CDR2 YDEGEE. V was shortened by 1 base and J by 4 bases, with 14 bases between the two germline ends. Remarks on this clone: Its antigen remains unidentified.

The PCR contained 60 Vbeta and 13 Jbeta primers. Profiled with immunoSEQ multiplex PCR; TCRdb holds only in-frame clones, not every one. This sample has about 150,000 clones, with approximately 75% found just once. Study results and limitations: Based on reports, TCR beta sequences accurately predicted HLA-A and HLA-B alleles for most subjects. Most CMV-associated TCR beta chains appeared HLA-restricted in a later analysis.

The chain joins TRBV5-8 to TRBJ2-2, with a tentative D call TRBD2 (5 bases). Sequenced material: PBMCs. The receptor's source is a man younger than 35 in good health and CMV-seronegative. The CDR3 bases are TGTGCCAGCAGCTTGTATGTGACTACGAGCACCGGGGAGCTGTTTTTT. This encodes CASSLYVTTSTGELFF.